These 32 T cell receptor beta chains originate from one sample sequenced in a study of shared T cell receptors in the human thymus. Libraries were prepared by immunoSEQ multiplex PCR; TCRdb keeps only in-frame clonotypes and omits some of them. Of hundreds of thousands of clones listed, over 75% were seen once; the top ten hold 0.008% to 0.011%. The sample was also linked to a second study, of human thymus T cells.

Source material: thymocytes. These receptors all stem from a boy under three years old with a congenital heart defect.

The gene calls are TRBV30 and TRBJ2-1, with TRBD2 matching 11 bases. Trimming cost V 2 bases and J 9 bases; bases outside gene matches: 6. Germline CDR1 and CDR2: GTSNPN and SVGIG (reference sequence). CDR3 length: 14 residues. The CDR3 DNA is TGTGCCTGGAGTTTAACTAGCGGGAGTAGTGAGCAGTTCTTC. Translated, it gives CAWSLTSGSSEQFF.

In the case of this clone: Other DNA sequences in the same sample also yield this CDR3. The J gene is TRBJ2-5, the V gene TRBV27; D gene uncertain. CDR3 length: 11 residues. Germline CDR1 reads MNHEY; CDR2 reads SMNVEV (reference sequence). With 4 bases removed from V and 5 bases from J, the gap between germline ends came to 5 bases. DNA for the CDR3: TGTGCCAGCAGTTCTCGGGAGACCCAGTACTTC. As protein: CASSSRETQYF.

The rearrangement joins TRBV25-1 to TRBJ1-2, with D possibly being TRBD1 (5 bases). V was cut by 5 bases and J by 0 bases, with 10 bases left in between. This CDR3 region has 14 residues. Germline V gene lookup returns CDR1 MGHDK and CDR2 SYGVNS. This CDR3 reads CASSRQISNYGYTF. CDR3 DNA: TGTGCCAGCAGTCGACAGATTTCTAACTATGGCTACACCTTC.

The genes are TRBV28 and TRBJ2-5; D perhaps matches TRBD2 (6 bases). Germline V gene data show CDR1 as MDHEN and CDR2 as SYDVKM. Trimming pared 3 bases from V and 2 bases from J, leaving 10 bases between. The CDR3 length is 14 residues. The CDR3 DNA sequence: TGTGCCAGCAGTTTGGGGACTGAACAAGAGACCCAGTACTTC. Its translation is CASSLGTEQETQYF.

This clone was seen only once. V usage is TRBV4-1 and J usage is TRBJ1-3; D gene ambiguous. Between the trimmed V and J ends, which lost 1 base and 0 bases, there was a span of 16 bases. The germline CDR1 and CDR2 sequences are MGHRA and YSYEKL. CDR3 length equals 18 residues. DNA for the CDR3: TGCGCCAGCAGCCAAGCGAGGGCGGCGGGGAACTCTGGAAACACCATATATTTT. Its translation is CASSQARAAGNSGNTIYF.

This clone has a handful of counts. The chain has TRBV15 and TRBJ2-7, with 9 bases aligning to TRBD1. After removal of 5 bases from V and 2 bases from J, the junction contained 10 bases not matched to a gene. This CDR3 spans 16 amino acids. CDR1 and CDR2 from the germline V gene are LNHNV and YYDKDF (reference sequence). The CDR3 region has the DNA TGTGCCACCAGCTGGCGATACCGGGACAGGGCCTACGAGCAGTACTTC. This translates into CATSWRYRDRAYEQYF. Full variable domain (rest looked up from reference TRBV15 and TRBJ2-7): DAMVIQNPRYQVTQFGKPVTLSCSQTLNHNVMYWYQQKSSQAPKLLFHYYDKDFNNEADTPDNFQSRRPNTSFCFLDIRSPGLGDTAMYLCATSWRYRDRAYEQYFGPGTRLTVT.

This chain uses TRBV5-6 with TRBJ1-2, with 10 bases identical to TRBD1. V was clipped by 4 bases and J by 1 base; unmatched bases: 4. This CDR3 has 15 residues. Germline-derived CDR1 and CDR2 are SGHDT and YYEEEE. This CDR3 reads CASSVRDRGNYGYTF. The CDR3 region has the DNA TGTGCCAGCAGCGTCCGGGACAGGGGTAACTATGGCTACACCTTC.

The gene calls are TRBV21-1 and TRBJ2-2; TRBD1, the D gene given by the table, was not confirmed from the DNA. TRBV21-1 is assigned pseudogene status. This CDR3 is 20 amino acids long. The CDR3 DNA is TGTGCCAGCAGCAAAGGTCGTGAGGCAGGGGGCTTAAGATGGACCGGGGAGCTGTTTTTT. Translation: CASSKGREAGGLRWTGELFF.

The chain uses TRBV30 and TRBJ1-1, with 12 bases identical to TRBD1. CDR3 length equals 17 residues. J gave up 6 bases and V 5 bases, and 16 bases lay outside the gene matches. Germline values: CDR1 GTSNPN, CDR2 SVGIG (reference sequence). The CDR3 DNA is TGTGCCTGGCTGGGACAGGGGGCTATCAACGCCCCCCCTGAAGCTTTCTTT. Translated, it gives CAWLGQGAINAPPEAFF.

The chain combines TRBV11-2 with TRBJ2-6, with TRBD1 matching 8 bases. The CDR3 runs 18 residues. Germline-derived CDR1 and CDR2 are SGHAT and FQNNGV. Unmatched junction bases numbered 7, after V lost 1 base and J lost 2 bases. The CDR3 spells CASSLVPGQGAGANVLTF. CDR3 coding DNA: TGTGCCAGCAGCTTAGTTCCCGGACAGGGTGCTGGGGCCAACGTCCTGACTTTC. Based on the CDR3 plus reference TRBV11-2 and TRBJ2-6, the full variable domain is EAGVAQSPRYKIIEKRQSVAFWCNPISGHATLYWYQQILGQGPKLLIQFQNNGVVDDSQLPKDRFSAERLKGVDSTLKIQPAKLEDSAVYLCASSLVPGQGAGANVLTFGAGSRLTVL.

The V call is TRBV4-1, the J call TRBJ1-2; tentative D call: TRBD1 (5 bases). The V gene's germline CDR1 is MGHRA and CDR2 YSYEKL. This CDR3 has 15 amino acids. Trimming shortened V by 1 base and J by 4 bases, and 13 bases separated the two germline ends. Here the CDR3 DNA reads TGCGCCAGCAGCCAAGCAGGGTATCTGCCCTATGGCTACACCTTC. It translates to CASSQAGYLPYGYTF.

Worth noting for this clone: The sample holds other DNA sequences that translate to the same CDR3. V and J are TRBV28 and TRBJ1-3; TRBD1 agrees at 7 bases. The CDR3 is 14 residues long. Looked up from germline, CDR1 is MDHEN and CDR2 is SYDVKM. V lost 6 bases to trimming and J lost 2 bases; unmatched junction nucleotides: 4. The CDR3 loop is CASSRQGPGNTIYF. DNA of the CDR3: TGTGCCAGCAGCCGACAGGGACCTGGAAACACCATATATTTT.

This chain links TRBV10-3 with TRBJ2-7, with TRBD2 identical over 11 bases. The V gene's germline CDR1 is ENHRY and CDR2 SYGVKD. The length of the CDR3 is 15 residues. The trim removed 6 bases at V and 3 bases at J, leaving 7 bases unmatched. CDR3 in DNA: TGTGCCATCAGCCCGGGGACTAGCGGTTACTACGAGCAGTACTTC. Translating it yields CAISPGTSGYYEQYF.

This chain links TRBV4-2 with TRBJ1-2, with D maybe TRBD1 (5 bases). The CDR3 has 18 residues. Trimming took 0 bases from V and 3 from J, leaving 20 bases between them. Germline-derived CDR1 and CDR2 are LGHNA and YNFKEQ. The CDR3 loop is CASSQEEWGDVRDYGYTF. The CDR3 DNA sequence: TGTGCCAGCAGCCAAGAGGAGTGGGGGGACGTCCGCGACTATGGCTACACCTTC.

The genes are TRBV30 and TRBJ2-5; 9 nucleotides line up with TRBD2. The DNA end is more similar to TRBJ2-7, so the J call may be wrong. CDR1 and CDR2 from the germline V gene are GTSNPN and SVGIG (reference sequence). The CDR3 covers 15 residues. The CDR3 protein is CAWTGLAASSYEQYF. The CDR3 DNA reads TGTGCCTGGACGGGACTAGCCGCGAGCTCCTACGAGCAGTACTTC.

The chain links TRBV6-1 to TRBJ2-7; 9 nucleotides match TRBD2. The CDR3 has 14 residues. V dropped 11 bases and J dropped 5; count of bases not matched to a gene: 13. CDR1 and CDR2 from the germline V gene are MNHNS and SASEGT. CDR3 in amino acids: CAPPKGLAPNEQYF. The CDR3 DNA is TGTGCCCCCCCGAAGGGACTAGCCCCGAACGAGCAGTACTTC.

A single count supports this clone. The chain joins TRBV9 to TRBJ1-4, with TRBD1 matching 7 bases. Trimming at V came to 1 base and at J to 2 bases, leaving 2 bases not matched to a gene. This CDR3 comprises 15 residues. Germline values: CDR1 SGDLS, CDR2 YYNGEE. DNA for the CDR3: TGTGCCAGCAGCGTAACAGGGGTGACTAATGAAAAACTGTTTTTT. This encodes CASSVTGVTNEKLFF.

This clone was recorded a few times. This chain connects TRBV11-3 to TRBJ2-7, with 12 bases matching TRBD2. With 1 base clipped from V and 2 bases from J, the junction kept 6 bases outside the gene matches. CDR3 length: 17 amino acids. Looked up from germline, CDR1 is SGHNT and CDR2 is YENEEA. As DNA, the CDR3 is TGTGCCAGCAGCTTAGGGCTAGCGGGAGGGTTACCCTACGAGCAGTACTTC. This encodes CASSLGLAGGLPYEQYF.

The chain couples TRBV18 to TRBJ1-2, with 7 bases that match TRBD1. V shed 2 bases and J 8 bases; nucleotides not matched to a gene: 11. The CDR3 spans 15 residues. Germline V lookup: CDR1 KGHSH, CDR2 LQKENI. The CDR3 protein is CASSPGGQDLMGYTF. The CDR3, as DNA: TGTGCCAGCTCACCAGGAGGACAGGACCTGATGGGCTACACCTTC.

The genes are TRBV18 and TRBJ2-7; possible D gene TRBD2, 6 bases. Trimming took off 4 bases at V and 3 bases at J, with 13 bases between the two ends. This CDR3 is 14 amino acids long. The germline V gene encodes CDR1 KGHSH and CDR2 LQKENI. CDR3 region: CASSLGLPDYEQYF. The CDR3 bases are TGTGCCAGCTCACTGGGACTGCCAGACTACGAGCAGTACTTC.

V gene TRBV27 combines with J gene TRBJ1-4; TRBD1 might be the D (5 bases). Trimming left V 8 bases short and J 11 bases short, with 15 bases between. The V gene's germline CDR1 is MNHEY and CDR2 SMNVEV (reference sequence). This CDR3 is 12 amino acids long. CDR3 bases: TGTGCCAGCTTCGGGGGAGGTTGGAAACTGTTTTTT. It codes for CASFGGGWKLFF.

The chain couples TRBV7-2 to TRBJ2-5, with 13 bases that match TRBD2. Trimming cost V 0 bases and J 5 bases; bases outside gene matches: 6. The CDR3 contains 17 residues. CDR1 and CDR2 from the germline V gene are SGHTA and FQGNSA. DNA of the CDR3: TGTGCCAGCAGCTTAGCCGGACTAGCGGGAGAGGGGGAGACCCAGTACTTC. Translation gives CASSLAGLAGEGETQYF.

The chain recombines TRBV29-1 with TRBJ2-4; 7 bases fit TRBD2. The CDR3 runs 14 residues. Germline-derived CDR1 and CDR2 are SQVTM and ANQGSEA. The J segment lost 0 bases and the V segment lost 3 bases, leaving 2 bases of the junction unmatched. The DNA of the CDR3 is TGCAGCGTTGAGTCTAGCGGAGCCAAAAACATTCAGTACTTC. Protein: CSVESSGAKNIQYF.

The chain carries TRBV9 and TRBJ1-6, with 8 bases matching TRBD1. Germline CDR1 is SGDLS and CDR2 is YYNGEE. The CDR3 loop spans 17 amino acids. V lost 0 bases to trimming and J lost 5 bases; unmatched junction nucleotides: 7. In nucleotides, the CDR3 is TGTGCCAGCAGCGTAGGTGGGACAGGCGTAAATAATTCACCCCTCCACTTT. This translates into CASSVGGTGVNNSPLHF.

Here the CDR3 DNA reads TGCGCCAGCAGCCGTACAGCGGGCGCCCCCTCACAGGAGCAGTTCTTC. Its protein product is CASSRTAGAPSQEQFF. The J gene is TRBJ2-1, the V gene TRBV4-1; D perhaps matches TRBD2 (6 bases). V was clipped by 4 bases and J by 10 bases, with 23 bases between them. Looked up from germline, CDR1 is MGHRA and CDR2 is YSYEKL. This CDR3 has 16 amino acids.

V and J are TRBV19 and TRBJ1-5; D may be TRBD1 (6 bases). The germline V and J ends were trimmed by 9 bases and 2 bases, with 17 bases remaining between them. The CDR3 is 15 amino acids. Germline CDR1 is LNHDA and CDR2 is SQIVND (reference sequence). The DNA for the CDR3 is TGTGCCAGCTTCGAAGGGGGGGAACGCAATCAGCCCCAGCATTTT. As protein: CASFEGGERNQPQHF. Complete variable domain (other parts from reference TRBV19 and TRBJ1-5): DGGITQSPKYLFRKEGQNVTLSCEQNLNHDAMYWYRQDPGQGLRLIYYSQIVNDFQKGDIAEGYSVSREKKESFPLTVTSAQKNPTAFYLCASFEGGERNQPQHFGDGTRLSIL.

The chain carries TRBV30 and TRBJ2-7; D perhaps matches TRBD1 (5 bases). V gave up 5 bases and J gave up 0 bases, with 11 bases separating them. From germline, CDR1 is GTSNPN and CDR2 SVGIG (reference sequence). The CDR3 runs 13 residues. This CDR3 is CAWVTEDSYEQYF. CDR3 coding DNA: TGTGCCTGGGTGACAGAAGACTCCTACGAGCAGTACTTC.

In the case of this clone: Additional DNA sequences in this sample encode the identical CDR3. V is TRBV14 and J is TRBJ2-7; TRBD2 agrees at 9 bases. V lost 3 bases to trimming and J lost 0 bases; unmatched junction nucleotides: 3. This CDR3 contains 15 residues. CDR1 and CDR2 from the germline V gene are SGHDN and FVKESK. Written as DNA, the CDR3 is TGTGCCAGCAGCCAGCGACTAGCGGCCTCCTACGAGCAGTACTTC. Encoded protein: CASSQRLAASYEQYF.

This clone was observed a single time. Germline is not matched at one junction end, which may reflect a read error. The genes are TRBV5-6 and TRBJ1-2; D call uncertain. CDR1 and CDR2 (germline): SGHDT, YYEEEE. This CDR3 spans 17 amino acids. The chain's CDR3 is CASSLTPQGRADYDYTF. The CDR3 DNA reads as TGTGCCAGCAGCTTGACCCCCCAAGGAAGAGCAGACTATGACTACACCTTC.

This clone has only one observation. The chain has TRBV9 and TRBJ2-5; the match to TRBD2 covers 7 bases. The J call may be in error: the DNA end matches TRBJ2-7 better. The CDR3 length is 14 residues. CDR1 SGDLS and CDR2 YYNGEE come from the germline V gene. CDR3 residues: CASSGRQGGDEQYF. DNA of the CDR3: TGTGCCAGCAGCGGACGCCAGGGAGGGGACGAGCAGTACTTC.

V and J are TRBV12-5 and TRBJ2-3; 12 nucleotides agree with TRBD2. Germline V lookup: CDR1 LGHNT, CDR2 FRNRAP. V dropped 6 bases and J dropped 6; count of bases not matched to a gene: 7. There are 15 residues in the CDR3. This CDR3 reads CASGRGLAGWDTQYF. The DNA for the CDR3 is TGTGCTAGTGGCCGCGGACTAGCGGGGTGGGATACGCAGTATTTT. The full variable domain, its missing parts supplied by reference TRBV12-5 and TRBJ2-3, is DARVTQTPRHKVTEMGQEVTMRCQPILGHNTVFWYRQTMMQGLELLAYFRNRAPLDDSGMPKDRFSAEMPDATLATLKIQPSEPRDSAVYFCASGRGLAGWDTQYFGPGTRLTVL.

The genes are TRBV5-4 and TRBJ2-1, with D perhaps matching TRBD1 (6 bases). CDR3 length: 17 residues. V was shortened by 0 bases and J by 6 bases, with 19 bases between the two germline ends. Germline-derived CDR1 and CDR2 are SGHNT and YYREEE (reference sequence). The CDR3 coding sequence is TGTGCCAGCAGCTTGGAGGTCGGGGCAGGGGAGTCCAATGAGCAGTTCTTC. Translation gives CASSLEVGAGESNEQFF. Filled out from reference TRBV5-4 and TRBJ2-1, the complete variable domain reads ETGVTQSPTHLIKTRGQQVTLRCSSQSGHNTVSWYQQALGQGPQFIFQYYREEENGRGNFPPRFSGLQFPNYSSELNVNALELDDSALYLCASSLEVGAGESNEQFFGPGTRLTVL.